These T cell receptor beta chains were read from a single sample in a study of blood T cell repertoires in COVID-19. Measured with immunoSEQ multiplex PCR; TCRdb has only the in-frame clones, and not every one. The data contain roughly 280,000 clones, roughly 80% of them singletons. What was sequenced was peripheral blood. All receptors come from a man aged 55 to 70 with acute or convalescent COVID-19. Each CDR3 is given with its conserved first and last residue. Fields, in order: J gene, V gene, D gene, CDR3 protein. D genes are given only for firm matches.

j_call: TRBJ2-5; v_call: TRBV6-6; d_call: TRBD1; cdr3_aa: CASRPTGVETQYF
j_call: TRBJ1-2; v_call: TRBV6-1; d_call: NA; cdr3_aa: CASSELYSSSGYTF
j_call: TRBJ2-3; v_call: TRBV27; d_call: TRBD2; cdr3_aa: CASSLRGSGNTDTQYF
j_call: TRBJ2-7; v_call: TRBV3-1/TRBV3-2; d_call: NA; cdr3_aa: CASSPEAGRWSEQYF
j_call: TRBJ2-7; v_call: TRBV20-1; d_call: NA; cdr3_aa: CSASAGEQYF
j_call: TRBJ2-2; v_call: TRBV3-1/TRBV3-2; d_call: TRBD1; cdr3_aa: CASRPGTANTGELFF
j_call: TRBJ1-2; v_call: TRBV12-5; d_call: NA; cdr3_aa: CASGGGAYGYTF
j_call: TRBJ2-7; v_call: TRBV29-1; d_call: NA; cdr3_aa: CSAVESSYEQYF
j_call: TRBJ1-2; v_call: TRBV21-1; d_call: NA; cdr3_aa: CASSKEPRGGVRPSYGYTF
j_call: TRBJ2-1; v_call: TRBV4-1; d_call: TRBD2; cdr3_aa: CASSPWTSYNEQFF
j_call: TRBJ1-2; v_call: TRBV2; d_call: TRBD1; cdr3_aa: CASKAGGLYGYTF
j_call: TRBJ1-6; v_call: TRBV19; d_call: TRBD1; cdr3_aa: CASSPNAGGFSPLHF
j_call: TRBJ2-3; v_call: TRBV19; d_call: NA; cdr3_aa: CASKEVPFGTDTQYF
j_call: TRBJ2-7; v_call: TRBV28; d_call: TRBD1; cdr3_aa: CASRGQGWSYEQYF
j_call: TRBJ2-1; v_call: TRBV19; d_call: NA; cdr3_aa: CASRPQGNPSYNEQFF
j_call: TRBJ2-2; v_call: TRBV18; d_call: TRBD2; cdr3_aa: CASSPPSGLAGGPVTGELFF
j_call: TRBJ1-3; v_call: TRBV6-5; d_call: TRBD1; cdr3_aa: CASSKGQSSGNTIYF
j_call: TRBJ1-6; v_call: TRBV2; d_call: NA; cdr3_aa: CASSKDSSYNSPLHF
j_call: TRBJ2-3; v_call: TRBV6-4; d_call: TRBD2; cdr3_aa: CASSEGTSGGATDTQYF
j_call: TRBJ2-5; v_call: TRBV4-1; d_call: TRBD2; cdr3_aa: CASSQLAGGYQETQYF
j_call: TRBJ2-5; v_call: TRBV7-8; d_call: TRBD2; cdr3_aa: CASSLASGTQETQYF
j_call: TRBJ2-1; v_call: TRBV5-1; d_call: NA; cdr3_aa: CASRLRAGADGEQFF
j_call: TRBJ2-3; v_call: TRBV21-1; d_call: NA; cdr3_aa: CASSKPDREYSSTDTQYF
j_call: TRBJ1-4; v_call: TRBV12-3/TRBV12-4; d_call: NA; cdr3_aa: CASSWAGQPLFF
j_call: TRBJ2-1; v_call: TRBV5-4; d_call: NA; cdr3_aa: CASSLGAERPYNEQFF
j_call: TRBJ2-3; v_call: TRBV30; d_call: NA; cdr3_aa: CAWSSPTLDTQYF
j_call: TRBJ2-2; v_call: TRBV7-2; d_call: NA; cdr3_aa: CASSLGIAGELFF
j_call: TRBJ1-5; v_call: TRBV5-1; d_call: TRBD1; cdr3_aa: CASSFGSGGQPQHF
j_call: TRBJ2-3; v_call: TRBV11-1; d_call: TRBD1; cdr3_aa: CASSLGTGAQTDTQYF
j_call: TRBJ1-1; v_call: TRBV3-1/TRBV3-2; d_call: NA; cdr3_aa: CASSQGMGSTEAFF
j_call: TRBJ1-6; v_call: TRBV10-2; d_call: NA; cdr3_aa: CASSVTGRSPLHF
j_call: TRBJ2-7; v_call: TRBV5-1; d_call: NA; cdr3_aa: CASSLLSAPRYEQYF
j_call: TRBJ2-3; v_call: TRBV14; d_call: TRBD1; cdr3_aa: CASSHPGQGVTQYF
j_call: TRBJ1-5; v_call: TRBV29-1; d_call: TRBD1; cdr3_aa: CSVVGTEINQPQHF
j_call: TRBJ1-2; v_call: TRBV5-1; d_call: TRBD1; cdr3_aa: CASSNAGTAEGYTF